The clone carrying this T cell receptor beta chain was detected many times. TCRdb called the 5' RACE reads again in MiXCR, with one record for every CDR3 protein. The data contain about 62,000 distinct CDR3 sequences, just under 30% of them singletons. CDR1 is SGHVS and CDR2 is FQNEAQ in the germline V gene. V was pared by 5 bases and J by 0 bases, with 8 bases between. The CDR3 is 13 residues long. This TCR derives from a female donor with breast cancer. The sequenced sample consisted of tumor-infiltrating naive CD4+ T cells sorted from the breast tumor. The subset denotes: naive CD4+ T cells, CD4+CD45RA+CD25-. The chain is built from TRBV7-8 and TRBJ2-7; D not resolved. The CDR3: CASSLSTSYEQYF. For the CDR3, the DNA is TGTGCCAGCAGCCTATCAACCTCCTACGAGCAGTACTTC. The complete variable domain, with remaining parts taken from reference TRBV7-8 and TRBJ2-7, reads GAGVSQSPRYKVAKRGQDVALRCDPISGHVSLFWYQQALGQGPEFLTYFQNEAQLDKSGLPSDRFFAERPEGSVSTLKIQRTQQEDSAVYLCASSLSTSYEQYFGPGTRLTVT.